The next 21 T cell receptor beta chains were all read from a single sample in a study of human T cells and chemical hapten exposure. The time point here: patch test 1, 2 weeks after DPC sensitization. Treatment given: therapeutic diphenylcyclopropenone sensitization with weekly scalp DPC. One entry per CDR3 protein results from TCRdb running MiXCR on the RACE reads. The table has just over 80,000 distinct CDR3 sequences, about 10% seen once. The specimen was whole blood, collected in connection with sensitization to the hapten diphenylcyclopropenone (DPC). These receptor sequences come from a woman between 50 and 59 years old with alopecia areata. Some clones in this sample may be carry-over from other donors' samples.

This clonotype was counted only a few times. The genes are TRBV7-9 and TRBJ2-2; tentatively, D is TRBD1 (6 bases). The CDR3 has 14 amino acids. From germline, CDR1 is SEHNR and CDR2 FQNEAQ (reference sequence). Trimming pared 5 bases from V and 3 bases from J, leaving 10 bases between. CDR3: CASSRDTHTGELFF. The CDR3 DNA is TGTGCCAGCAGCCGGGACACGCACACCGGGGAGCTGTTTTTT. Variable domain in full (rest from reference TRBV7-9 and TRBJ2-2): DTGVSQNPRHKITKRGQNVTFRCDPISEHNRLYWYRQTLGQGPEFLTYFQNEAQLEKSRLLSDRFSAERPKGSFSTLEIQRTEQGDSAMYLCASSRDTHTGELFFGEGSRLTVL.

This clonotype was observed many times. The chain couples TRBV7-9 to TRBJ1-5; D ambiguous. The CDR3 contains 12 residues. The V end lost 0 bases, the J end lost 3 bases, and 0 bases lay between the germline ends. Germline V gene lookup returns CDR1 SEHNR and CDR2 FQNEAQ (reference sequence). CDR3 loop: CASSLANQPQHF. The CDR3 DNA follows: TGTGCCAGCAGCTTAGCCAATCAGCCCCAGCATTTT. Complete variable domain (other parts from reference TRBV7-9 and TRBJ1-5): DTGVSQNPRHKITKRGQNVTFRCDPISEHNRLYWYRQTLGQGPEFLTYFQNEAQLEKSRLLSDRFSAERPKGSFSTLEIQRTEQGDSAMYLCASSLANQPQHFGDGTRLSIL.

Only a few counts were recorded for this clonotype. This sequence joins TRBV28 and TRBJ1-2, with D maybe TRBD1 (6 bases). CDR3 size: 15 residues. The V gene lost 8 bases and the J gene lost 6 bases, with 22 bases spanning the gap. Germline V gene data show CDR1 as MDHEN and CDR2 as SYDVKM. The CDR3 region has the DNA TGTGCCAGCTTGCCTGGGGGCGTCGGATACAATGGCTACACCTTC. It encodes CASLPGGVGYNGYTF.

This chain uses TRBV20-1 with TRBJ1-6; the D is unclear. Germline assignment: CDR1 DFQATT and CDR2 SNEGSKA (reference sequence). The CDR3 spans 13 residues. With 6 bases removed from V and 5 bases from J, the gap between germline ends came to 11 bases. CDR3 loop: CSARYSNNSPLHF. In DNA, the CDR3 is TGCAGTGCCAGATACAGCAATAATTCACCCCTCCACTTT.

Ten or more counts support this clonotype. The rearrangement joins TRBV3-1 to TRBJ1-6; D gene uncertain. CDR3 size: 17 residues. The ends were cut back, 0 bases at V and 0 bases at J, with 9 bases in the middle. The germline gives CDR1 LGHDT, CDR2 YNNKEL (reference sequence). Here the CDR3 reads CASSQDAPSSYNSPLHF. In DNA form, the CDR3 reads TGTGCCAGCAGCCAAGATGCCCCAAGCTCCTATAATTCACCCCTCCACTTT.

The V gene is TRBV6-6, the J gene TRBJ1-2, with D possibly matching TRBD1 (5 bases). Germline values: CDR1 MNHNY, CDR2 SVGAGI (reference sequence). The CDR3 loop spans 14 amino acids. Deletions cut 5 bases from V and 4 bases from J, with 14 bases between. The CDR3 region has the DNA TGTGCCAGCAGTCGTTCACAGGAATCCTATGGCTACACCTTC. This encodes CASSRSQESYGYTF.

Ten or more counts support this clonotype. V and J are TRBV7-3 and TRBJ1-5; 9 bases map to TRBD1. Germline CDR1 reads SGHTA; CDR2 reads FQGTGA. The CDR3 is 13 residues long. V lost 5 bases, J lost 6 bases, and 2 bases stayed unmatched. The CDR3 sequence: CASSPGQGQPQHF. As DNA, the CDR3 is TGTGCCAGCAGCCCGGGACAGGGTCAGCCCCAGCATTTT.

In its sample, this clonotype was seen many times. The chain uses TRBV5-4 and TRBJ2-2, with 7 bases lining up with TRBD1. Germline CDR1 SGHNT, CDR2 YYREEE (reference sequence). The CDR3 length is 15 residues. The V segment lost 2 bases and the J segment 4 bases; nucleotides outside the gene matches: 5. The CDR3 sequence: CASSLEAGGTGELFF. Written as DNA, the CDR3 is TGTGCCAGCAGCTTAGAGGCAGGGGGCACCGGGGAGCTGTTTTTT. Full variable domain (outside the CDR3, taken from reference TRBV5-4 and TRBJ2-2): ETGVTQSPTHLIKTRGQQVTLRCSSQSGHNTVSWYQQALGQGPQFIFQYYREEENGRGNFPPRFSGLQFPNYSSELNVNALELDDSALYLCASSLEAGGTGELFFGEGSRLTVL.

The V call is TRBV28, the J call TRBJ2-1; TRBD2 might be the D (6 bases). CDR3 size: 15 residues. CDR1 and CDR2 from the germline V gene are MDHEN and SYDVKM. V lost 8 bases to trimming and J lost 4 bases, with 18 bases between them. The CDR3 nucleotides are TGTGCCAGCGGATTAACGGCTAGCGTTTACAATGAGCAGTTCTTC. This sequence encodes CASGLTASVYNEQFF. Complete variable domain (other parts from reference TRBV28 and TRBJ2-1): DVKVTQSSRYLVKRTGEKVFLECVQDMDHENMFWYRQDPGLGLRLIYFSYDVKMKEKGDIPEGYSVSREKKERFSLILESASTNQTSMYLCASGLTASVYNEQFFGPGTRLTVL.

This clonotype was recorded once. At one end the junction does not follow the germline gene, possibly because of a read error. V usage is TRBV12-3 or TRBV12-4 and J usage is TRBJ2-2, with 10 bases that match TRBD2. This CDR3 is 14 amino acids long. Here the CDR3 reads CPSSLTSGSGELFF. The CDR3 DNA is TGTCCCAGCAGTTTGACTAGCGGGTCCGGGGAGCTGTTTTTT.

The chain combines TRBV18 with TRBJ2-4; D unresolved. This CDR3 has 17 amino acids. The germline CDR1 and CDR2 sequences are KGHSH and LQKENI. Trimming took off 3 bases at V and 3 bases at J, with 18 bases between the two ends. DNA for the CDR3: TGTGCCAGCTCACCTGGAAATCGTTTAGGCAGCAAAAACATTCAGTACTTC. Translated: CASSPGNRLGSKNIQYF.

The sample holds many counts of this clonotype. The chain links TRBV20-1 to TRBJ2-3; D not resolved. V lost 6 bases, J lost 2 bases, and 15 bases lay in between. Germline values: CDR1 DFQATT, CDR2 SNEGSKA (reference sequence). The CDR3 length is 14 residues. CDR3 loop: CSAPMRGHTDTQYF. CDR3 nucleotide sequence: TGCAGTGCCCCTATGAGAGGTCACACAGATACGCAGTATTTT.

The chain uses TRBV18 and TRBJ1-2, with D possibly TRBD1 on 6 matching bases. Germline lookup yields CDR1 KGHSH and CDR2 LQKENI. The CDR3 totals 15 residues. Trimming removed 3 bases from V and 2 bases from J, with 13 bases in between. CDR3 coding DNA: TGTGCCAGCTCACCGCGGGACATCGTCAACTATGGCTACACCTTC. Encoded protein: CASSPRDIVNYGYTF.

The chain is built from TRBV5-6 and TRBJ1-2; 7 bases match TRBD1. The V and J ends lost 4 bases and 6 bases, in that order; junction bases with no gene match: 9. The CDR3 sequence is 14 residues long. CDR1 and CDR2 from the germline V gene are SGHDT and YYEEEE. CDR3: CASSLRQGTNGYTF. Written as DNA, the CDR3 is TGTGCCAGCAGCCTCCGACAGGGTACGAATGGCTACACCTTC.

CDR3 nucleotide sequence: TGTGCCAGCAGCTTGGTCTCTCCGGGAGGCCCCCGCTCCTACAATGAGCAGTTCTTC. Protein sequence: CASSLVSPGGPRSYNEQFF. The chain employs TRBV5-4 and TRBJ2-1; 7 nucleotides line up with TRBD2. Unmatched junction bases numbered 12, after V lost 0 bases and J lost 0 bases. CDR3 size: 19 residues. Germline V lookup: CDR1 SGHNT, CDR2 YYREEE (reference sequence).

This clonotype is termed medium-sized. The V gene is TRBV6-2 or TRBV6-3, the J gene TRBJ2-3; 8 nucleotides align to TRBD2. CDR1 is MNHEY, CDR2 SVGEGT, per germline. V lost 4 bases to trimming and J lost 3 bases; unmatched junction nucleotides: 3. This CDR3 has 14 amino acids. The CDR3 nucleotides read TGTGCCAGCAGTTTTAGCGGGGAAACAGATACGCAGTATTTT. This codes for CASSFSGETDTQYF.

This clonotype was detected only a few times. V and J are TRBV7-2 and TRBJ1-6; 8 bases match TRBD1. In germline, CDR1 is SGHTA, CDR2 FQGNSA. The CDR3 is 15 amino acids. With V trimmed by 4 bases and J by 7 bases, 6 bases remained unmatched. This CDR3 is CASSSRDRKNSPLHF. CDR3 bases: TGTGCCAGCAGCTCCCGGGACAGGAAAAATTCACCCCTCCACTTT.

This clonotype was observed many times. The CDR3 loop reads CASSLGVEGYTF. DNA for the CDR3: TGTGCCAGCAGTTTGGGGGTGGAGGGCTACACCTTC. The V gene is TRBV28, the J gene TRBJ1-2, with a possible D match to TRBD1 (5 bases). The germline gives CDR1 MDHEN, CDR2 SYDVKM. V lost 3 bases to trimming and J lost 8 bases, with 10 bases between them. The CDR3 extends over 12 amino acids.

The chain has TRBV11-2 and TRBJ2-3, with 9 bases lining up with TRBD2. The CDR3 sequence is 13 residues long. V was clipped by 1 base and J by 13 bases; unmatched bases: 6. Germline-derived CDR1 and CDR2 are SGHAT and FQNNGV. CDR3 nucleotides: TGTGCCAGCAGCTTAGGCGGGAGGGCCGGAAAGTATTTT. It yields the protein CASSLGGRAGKYF.

The gene calls are TRBV4-3 and TRBJ2-2; D is possibly TRBD1 (5 bases). Trimming shortened V by 1 base and J by 3 bases, and 6 bases separated the two germline ends. This CDR3 contains 14 residues. From germline, CDR1 is LGHNA and CDR2 YSLEER. DNA of the CDR3: TGCGCCAGCAGCCAAGCAGGGTACACCGGGGAGCTGTTTTTT. Its translation is CASSQAGYTGELFF.

This clonotype was seen only a few times. The genes are TRBV28 and TRBJ2-7; tentative D call: TRBD2 (6 bases). Germline V gene data show CDR1 as MDHEN and CDR2 as SYDVKM. This CDR3 is 13 amino acids long. Deletions cut 10 bases from V and 4 bases from J, with 17 bases between. In nucleotides, the CDR3 is TGTGCCATCAGGAGGGGCCCTCGGTACGAGCAGTACTTC. It codes for CAIRRGPRYEQYF.